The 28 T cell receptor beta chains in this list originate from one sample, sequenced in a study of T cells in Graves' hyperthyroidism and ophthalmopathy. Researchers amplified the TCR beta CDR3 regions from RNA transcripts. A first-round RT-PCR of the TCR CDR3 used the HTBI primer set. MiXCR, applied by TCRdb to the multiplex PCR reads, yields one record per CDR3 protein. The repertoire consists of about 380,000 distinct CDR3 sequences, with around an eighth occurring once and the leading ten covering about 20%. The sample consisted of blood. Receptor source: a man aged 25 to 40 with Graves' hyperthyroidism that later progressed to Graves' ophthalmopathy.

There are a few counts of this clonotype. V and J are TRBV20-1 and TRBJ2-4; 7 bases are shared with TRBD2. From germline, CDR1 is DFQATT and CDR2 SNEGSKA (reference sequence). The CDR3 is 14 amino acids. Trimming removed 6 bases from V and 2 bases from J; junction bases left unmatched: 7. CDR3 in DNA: TGCAGTGCACACAGCGGGGCCCCCAAAAACATTCAGTACTTC. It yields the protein CSAHSGAPKNIQYF.

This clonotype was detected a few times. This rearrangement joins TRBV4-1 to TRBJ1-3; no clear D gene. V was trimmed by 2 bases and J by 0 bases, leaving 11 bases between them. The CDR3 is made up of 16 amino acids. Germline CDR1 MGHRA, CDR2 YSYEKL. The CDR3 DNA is TGCGCCAGCAGCCAAAGTATAAGCCTCTCTGGAAACACCATATATTTT. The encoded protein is CASSQSISLSGNTIYF.

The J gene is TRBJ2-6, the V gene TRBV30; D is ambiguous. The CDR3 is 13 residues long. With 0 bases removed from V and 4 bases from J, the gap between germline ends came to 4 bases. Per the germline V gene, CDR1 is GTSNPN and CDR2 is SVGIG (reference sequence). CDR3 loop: CAWSVTGANVLTF. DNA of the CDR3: TGTGCCTGGAGTGTCACCGGGGCCAACGTCCTGACTTTC.

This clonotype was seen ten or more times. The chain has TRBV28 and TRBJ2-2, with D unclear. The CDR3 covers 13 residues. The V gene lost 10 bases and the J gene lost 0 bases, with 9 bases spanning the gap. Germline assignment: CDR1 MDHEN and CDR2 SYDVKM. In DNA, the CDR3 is TGTGCCACCAATGAGCCGAACACCGGGGAGCTGTTTTTT. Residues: CATNEPNTGELFF. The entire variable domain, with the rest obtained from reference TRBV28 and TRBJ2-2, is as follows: DVKVTQSSRYLVKRTGEKVFLECVQDMDHENMFWYRQDPGLGLRLIYFSYDVKMKEKGDIPEGYSVSREKKERFSLILESASTNQTSMYLCATNEPNTGELFFGEGSRLTVL.

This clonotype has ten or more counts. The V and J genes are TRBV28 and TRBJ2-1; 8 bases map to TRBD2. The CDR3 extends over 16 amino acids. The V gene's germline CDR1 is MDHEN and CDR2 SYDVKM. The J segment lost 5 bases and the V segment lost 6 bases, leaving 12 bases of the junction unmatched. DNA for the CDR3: TGTGCCAGCAGATCCCTTGCGGGGGGATACCACAATGAGCAGTTCTTC. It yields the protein CASRSLAGGYHNEQFF.

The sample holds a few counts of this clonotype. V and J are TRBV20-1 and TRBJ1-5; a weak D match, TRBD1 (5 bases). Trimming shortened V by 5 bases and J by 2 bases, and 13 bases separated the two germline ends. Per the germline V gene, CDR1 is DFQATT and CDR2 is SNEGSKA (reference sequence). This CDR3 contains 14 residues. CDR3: CSALRQLGNQPQHF. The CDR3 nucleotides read TGCAGTGCTCTGAGACAGTTGGGCAATCAGCCCCAGCATTTT.

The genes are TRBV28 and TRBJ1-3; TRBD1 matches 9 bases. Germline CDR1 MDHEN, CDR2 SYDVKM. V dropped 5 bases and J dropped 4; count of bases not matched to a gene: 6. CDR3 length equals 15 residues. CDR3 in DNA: TGTGCCAGCAGTCAGGGACAGGGAAACGGAAACACCATATATTTT. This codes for CASSQGQGNGNTIYF. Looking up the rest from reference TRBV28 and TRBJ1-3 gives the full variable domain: DVKVTQSSRYLVKRTGEKVFLECVQDMDHENMFWYRQDPGLGLRLIYFSYDVKMKEKGDIPEGYSVSREKKERFSLILESASTNQTSMYLCASSQGQGNGNTIYFGEGSWLTVV.

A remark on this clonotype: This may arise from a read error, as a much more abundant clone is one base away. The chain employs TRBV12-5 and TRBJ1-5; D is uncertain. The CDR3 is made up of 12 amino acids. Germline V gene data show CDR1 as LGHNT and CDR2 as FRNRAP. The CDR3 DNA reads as TGTGCTAGTGGTTTGGTTCTACAGCCCAAGCATTTT. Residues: CASGLVLQPKHF.

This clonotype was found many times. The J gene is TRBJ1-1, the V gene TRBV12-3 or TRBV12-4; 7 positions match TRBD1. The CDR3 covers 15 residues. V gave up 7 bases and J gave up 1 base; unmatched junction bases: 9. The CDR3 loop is CASTRSGTENTEAFF. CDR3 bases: TGTGCCAGCACCCGGAGTGGGACAGAGAACACTGAAGCTTTCTTT.

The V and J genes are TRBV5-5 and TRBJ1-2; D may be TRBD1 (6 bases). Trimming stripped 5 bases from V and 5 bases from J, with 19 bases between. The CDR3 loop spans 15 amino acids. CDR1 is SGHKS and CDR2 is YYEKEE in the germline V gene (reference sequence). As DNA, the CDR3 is TGTGCCAGCAGTCCAACCATAGGGCAGGGGTATGGCTACACCTTC. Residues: CASSPTIGQGYGYTF.

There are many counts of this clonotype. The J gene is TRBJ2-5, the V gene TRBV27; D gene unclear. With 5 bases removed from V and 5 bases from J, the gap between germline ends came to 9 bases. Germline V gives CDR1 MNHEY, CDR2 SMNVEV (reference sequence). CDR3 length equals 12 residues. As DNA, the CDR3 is TGTGCCAGCAGTCCGCTTGGTGAGACCCAGTACTTC. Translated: CASSPLGETQYF.

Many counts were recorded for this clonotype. The CDR3, as DNA: TGTGCCTGGAGTGTAAATCATATAGTGAACACTGAAGCTTTCTTT. Protein product: CAWSVNHIVNTEAFF. This chain links TRBV30 with TRBJ1-1; D is uncertain. The germline V gene has CDR1 GTSNPN and CDR2 SVGIG (reference sequence). Trimming took 0 bases from V and 0 from J, leaving 11 bases between them. This CDR3 has 15 amino acids. Variable domain in full (rest from reference TRBV30 and TRBJ1-1): SQTIHQWPATLVQPVGSPLSLECTVEGTSNPNLYWYRQAAGRGLQLLFYSVGIGQISSEVPQNLSASRPQDRQFILSSKKLLLSDSGFYLCAWSVNHIVNTEAFFGQGTRLTVV.

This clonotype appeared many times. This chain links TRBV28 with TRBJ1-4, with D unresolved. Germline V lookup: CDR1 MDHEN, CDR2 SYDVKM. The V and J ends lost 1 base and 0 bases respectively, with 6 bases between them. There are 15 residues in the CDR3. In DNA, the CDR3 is TGTGCCAGCAGTTTATTCGGGACAACTAATGAAAAACTGTTTTTT. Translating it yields CASSLFGTTNEKLFF.

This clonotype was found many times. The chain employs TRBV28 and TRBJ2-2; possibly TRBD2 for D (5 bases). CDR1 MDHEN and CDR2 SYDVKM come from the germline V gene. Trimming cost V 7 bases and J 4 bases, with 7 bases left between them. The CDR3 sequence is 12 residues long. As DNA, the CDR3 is TGTGCCAGCAACGGGGTCACCGGGGAGCTGTTTTTT. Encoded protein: CASNGVTGELFF.

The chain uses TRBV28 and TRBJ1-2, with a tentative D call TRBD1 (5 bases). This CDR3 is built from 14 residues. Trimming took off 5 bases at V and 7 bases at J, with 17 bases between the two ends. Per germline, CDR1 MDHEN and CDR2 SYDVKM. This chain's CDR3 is CASSPPGDLAGYTF. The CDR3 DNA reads TGTGCCAGCAGTCCCCCGGGGGACCTTGCTGGCTACACCTTC.

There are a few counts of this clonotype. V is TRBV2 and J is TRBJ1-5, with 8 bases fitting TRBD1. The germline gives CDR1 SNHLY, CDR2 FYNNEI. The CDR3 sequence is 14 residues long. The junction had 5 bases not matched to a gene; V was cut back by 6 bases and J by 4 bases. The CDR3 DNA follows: TGTGCCAGCAGGGACAGGGTGGGGAATCAGCCCCAGCATTTT. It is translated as CASRDRVGNQPQHF.

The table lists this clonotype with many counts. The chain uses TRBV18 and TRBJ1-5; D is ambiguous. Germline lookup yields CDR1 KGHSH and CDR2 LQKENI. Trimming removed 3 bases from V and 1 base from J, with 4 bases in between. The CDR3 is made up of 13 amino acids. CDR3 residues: CASSPLSNQPQHF. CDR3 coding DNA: TGTGCCAGCTCACCTCTGAGCAATCAGCCCCAGCATTTT.

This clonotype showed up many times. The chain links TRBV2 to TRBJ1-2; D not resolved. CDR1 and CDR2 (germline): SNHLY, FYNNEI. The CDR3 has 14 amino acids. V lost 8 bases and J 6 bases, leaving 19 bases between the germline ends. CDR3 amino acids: CASLLAAVENGYTF. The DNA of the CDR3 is TGTGCCAGCTTGCTAGCAGCAGTGGAAAATGGCTACACCTTC.

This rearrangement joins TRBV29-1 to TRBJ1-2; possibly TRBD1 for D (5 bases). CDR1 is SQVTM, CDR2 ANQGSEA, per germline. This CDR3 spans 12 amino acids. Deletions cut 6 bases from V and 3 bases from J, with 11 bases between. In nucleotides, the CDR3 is TGCAGCGTAAAACAGGTTGACTATGGCTACACCTTC. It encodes CSVKQVDYGYTF.

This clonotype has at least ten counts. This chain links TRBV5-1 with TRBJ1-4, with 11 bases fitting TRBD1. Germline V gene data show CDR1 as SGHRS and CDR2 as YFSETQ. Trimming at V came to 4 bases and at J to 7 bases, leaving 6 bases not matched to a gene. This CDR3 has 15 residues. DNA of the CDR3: TGCGCCAGCAGCGAGGACAGGGGGCAATCTGAAAAACTGTTTTTT. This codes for CASSEDRGQSEKLFF.

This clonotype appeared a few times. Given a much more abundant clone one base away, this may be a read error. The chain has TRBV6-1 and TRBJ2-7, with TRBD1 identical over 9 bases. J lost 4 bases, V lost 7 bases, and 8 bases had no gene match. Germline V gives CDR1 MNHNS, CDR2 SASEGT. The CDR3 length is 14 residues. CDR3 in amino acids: CASKGDRVPYEQYF. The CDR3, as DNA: TGTGCCAGCAAAGGGGACAGGGTACCGTACGAGCAGTACTTC.

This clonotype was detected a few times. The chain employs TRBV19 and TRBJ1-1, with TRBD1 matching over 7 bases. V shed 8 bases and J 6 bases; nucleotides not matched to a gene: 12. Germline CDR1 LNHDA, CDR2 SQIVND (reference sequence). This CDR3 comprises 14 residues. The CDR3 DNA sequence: TGTGCCAGTCACACTTATTGGGACAGTGCTGAAGCTTTCTTT. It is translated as CASHTYWDSAEAFF. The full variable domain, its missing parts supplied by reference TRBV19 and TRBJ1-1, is DGGITQSPKYLFRKEGQNVTLSCEQNLNHDAMYWYRQDPGQGLRLIYYSQIVNDFQKGDIAEGYSVSREKKESFPLTVTSAQKNPTAFYLCASHTYWDSAEAFFGQGTRLTVV.

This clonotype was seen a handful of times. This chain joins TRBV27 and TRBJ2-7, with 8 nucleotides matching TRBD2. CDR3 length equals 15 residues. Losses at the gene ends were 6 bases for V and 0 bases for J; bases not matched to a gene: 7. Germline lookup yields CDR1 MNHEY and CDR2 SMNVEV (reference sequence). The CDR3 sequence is CASSPMSGGSYEQYF. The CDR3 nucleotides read TGTGCCAGCAGCCCCATGAGCGGGGGCTCCTACGAGCAGTACTTC.

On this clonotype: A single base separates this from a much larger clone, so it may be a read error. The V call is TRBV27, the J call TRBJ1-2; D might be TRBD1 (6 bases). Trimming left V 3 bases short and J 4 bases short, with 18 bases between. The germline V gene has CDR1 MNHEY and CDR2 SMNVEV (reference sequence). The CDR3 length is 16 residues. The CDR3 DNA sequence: TGTGCCAGCAGTTTCCAAACAGGGCTCAGAACCTATGGCTACACCTTC. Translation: CASSFQTGLRTYGYTF.

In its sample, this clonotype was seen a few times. CDR3 in amino acids: CASGGNSGGAGEQFF. The DNA of the CDR3 is TGTGCCAGCGGGGGGAATAGCGGGGGGGCCGGGGAGCAGTTCTTC. The chain couples TRBV2 to TRBJ2-1; 11 nucleotides match TRBD2. J was trimmed by 10 bases and V by 8 bases; bases with no gene match: 13. The CDR3 extends over 15 amino acids. CDR1 SNHLY and CDR2 FYNNEI come from the germline V gene.

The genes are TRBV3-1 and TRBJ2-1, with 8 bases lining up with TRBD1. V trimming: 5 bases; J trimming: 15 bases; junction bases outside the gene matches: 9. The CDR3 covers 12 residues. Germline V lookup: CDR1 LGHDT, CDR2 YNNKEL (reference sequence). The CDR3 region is CASSSMTGARFF. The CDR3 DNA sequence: TGTGCCAGCAGCAGCATGACAGGGGCGAGGTTCTTC.

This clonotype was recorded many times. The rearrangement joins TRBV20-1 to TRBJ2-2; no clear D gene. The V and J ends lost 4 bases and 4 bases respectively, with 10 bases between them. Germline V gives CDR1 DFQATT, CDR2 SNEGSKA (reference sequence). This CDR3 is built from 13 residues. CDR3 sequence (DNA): TGCAGTGCTAATGGGGATTCCACCGGGGAGCTGTTTTTT. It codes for CSANGDSTGELFF.

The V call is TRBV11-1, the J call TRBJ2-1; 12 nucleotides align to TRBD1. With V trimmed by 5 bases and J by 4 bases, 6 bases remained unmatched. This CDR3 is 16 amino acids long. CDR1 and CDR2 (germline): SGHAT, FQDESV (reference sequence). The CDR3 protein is CASSPGTGGVYNEQFF. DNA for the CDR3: TGTGCCAGCAGCCCCGGGACAGGGGGCGTATACAATGAGCAGTTCTTC.